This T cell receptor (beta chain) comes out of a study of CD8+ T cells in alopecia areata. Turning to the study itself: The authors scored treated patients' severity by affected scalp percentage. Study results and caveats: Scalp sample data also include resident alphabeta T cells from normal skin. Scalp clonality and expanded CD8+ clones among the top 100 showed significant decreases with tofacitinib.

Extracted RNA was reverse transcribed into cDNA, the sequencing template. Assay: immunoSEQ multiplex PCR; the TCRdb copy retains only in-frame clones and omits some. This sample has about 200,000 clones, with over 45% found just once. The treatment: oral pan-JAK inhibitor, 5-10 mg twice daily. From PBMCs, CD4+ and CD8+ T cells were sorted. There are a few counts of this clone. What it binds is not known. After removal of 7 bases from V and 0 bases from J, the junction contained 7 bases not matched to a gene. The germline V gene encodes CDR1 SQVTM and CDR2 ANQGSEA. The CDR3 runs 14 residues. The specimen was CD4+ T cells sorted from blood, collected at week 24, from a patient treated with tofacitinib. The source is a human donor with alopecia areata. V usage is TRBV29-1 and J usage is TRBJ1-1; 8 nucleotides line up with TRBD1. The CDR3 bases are TGCAGCGCCGTACAGGGGGATATGAACACTGAAGCTTTCTTT. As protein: CSAVQGDMNTEAFF.